This is a list of T cell receptor beta chains from one sample in a study of shared clonotypes between healthy human individuals. Sequencing was performed with immunoSEQ multiplex PCR; in TCRdb, only in-frame clones are kept and a portion is missing. The sample lists about 2.4 million clones, more than 85% occurring once. Material: naive CD4+ T cells from PBMCs. These receptors all stem from a man aged 18 to 29 in good health. Some clones in this sample may be carry-over from other donors' samples. Both conserved end residues are part of each CDR3. D genes are given only for firm matches. The size of a clone is reported for some rows only, either as once, few or many, or as a class for expanded clones.

. | TRBJ2-7 | TRBV6-6 | TRBD2 | CASSTGGAGEQYF | TGTGCCAGCAGTACGGGAGGGGCGGGGGAGCAGTACTTC
. | TRBJ1-1 | TRBV28 | . | CATFAPRAPNTEAFF | TGTGCCACCTTCGCGCCGAGAGCACCGAACACTGAAGCTTTCTTT
. | TRBJ2-3 | TRBV7-2 | . | CASSLHTDTQYF | TGTGCCAGCAGCCTGCACACAGATACGCAGTATTTT
. | TRBJ1-1 | TRBV11-3 | . | CASSLRGNTEAFF | TGTGCCAGCAGCTTAAGGGGAAACACTGAAGCTTTCTTT
. | TRBJ1-2 | TRBV9 | . | CASNREVNYGYTF | TGTGCCAGCAACAGGGAAGTAAACTATGGCTACACCTTC
once | TRBJ1-4 | TRBV5-1 | TRBD1 | CASSLPGQGNEKLFF | TGCGCCAGCAGCTTGCCCGGACAGGGTAATGAAAAACTGTTTTTT
. | TRBJ2-3 | TRBV18 | TRBD2 | CASSPGTSGILTDTQYF | TGTGCCAGCTCACCCGGGACTAGCGGAATTCTCACAGATACGCAGTATTTT
. | TRBJ2-1 | TRBV10-1 | TRBD2 | CASSEKRELDEQFF | TGCGCCAGCAGTGAAAAGCGGGAGCTGGATGAGCAGTTCTTC
. | TRBJ1-1 | TRBV29-1 | . | CSVGWVGLRGTEAFF | TGCAGCGTTGGATGGGTCGGACTTAGGGGCACTGAAGCTTTCTTT
. | TRBJ2-3 | TRBV5-1 | . | CASSLGEGPRTDTQYF | TGCGCCAGCAGCTTAGGGGAAGGCCCCCGCACAGATACGCAGTATTTT
few | TRBJ1-5 | TRBV6-6 | . | CASSRQGNQPQHF | TGTGCCAGCAGTCGACAGGGCAATCAGCCCCAGCATTTT
. | TRBJ1-6 | TRBV5-4 | TRBD1 | CASSSRTGGNSPLHF | TGTGCCAGCAGCTCACGGACAGGGGGCAATTCACCCCTCCACTTT
. | TRBJ2-7 | TRBV15 | TRBD1 | CATSRVDRGYEQYF | TGTGCCACCAGCAGAGTCGACAGGGGATACGAGCAGTACTTC
. | TRBJ1-2 | TRBV29-1 | TRBD1 | CSVEESGQAPFGYTF | TGCAGCGTTGAAGAATCCGGACAGGCACCCTTTGGCTACACCTTC
. | TRBJ1-6 | TRBV12-5 | . | CASSFSSVQGGLPYNSPLHF | TGTGCTAGTTCCTTCTCGTCGGTACAGGGTGGTCTACCCTATAATTCACCCCTCCACTTT
. | TRBJ2-7 | TRBV7-9 | TRBD2 | CASSQAPGGGYEQYF | TGTGCCAGCAGTCAAGCTCCGGGAGGGGGCTACGAGCAGTACTTC
. | TRBJ2-6 | TRBV7-3 | . | CASSLRRTALSGANVLTF | TGTGCCAGCAGCTTAAGACGGACTGCGCTCTCTGGGGCCAACGTCCTGACTTTC
. | TRBJ1-2 | TRBV2 | . | CASADRTEGYTF | TGTGCCAGCGCCGATCGGACAGAAGGCTACACCTTC
. | TRBJ2-5 | TRBV6-1 | . | CASSEAGAETQYF | TGTGCCAGCAGTGAAGCAGGGGCGGAGACCCAGTACTTC
. | TRBJ2-1 | TRBV5-4 | . | CASSLEARGHNEQFF | TGTGCCAGCAGCTTGGAGGCCAGGGGCCACAATGAGCAGTTCTTC
. | TRBJ2-3 | TRBV9 | . | CASSVVELGVGTDTQYF | TGTGCCAGCAGCGTAGTGGAGTTGGGAGTGGGCACAGATACGCAGTATTTT
. | TRBJ1-5 | TRBV5-5 | . | CASSLVVRDQPQHF | TGTGCCAGCAGCTTGGTGGTCAGGGATCAGCCCCAGCATTTT
. | TRBJ2-2 | TRBV5-4 | TRBD2 | CASSLLGGRNTGELFF | TGTGCCAGCAGCTTGTTGGGAGGGCGGAACACCGGGGAGCTGTTTTTT
. | TRBJ2-1 | TRBV7-2 | TRBD2 | CASSLDPAGGAYEQFF | TGTGCCAGCAGCTTAGACCCGGCGGGAGGGGCTTATGAGCAGTTCTTC
. | TRBJ2-7 | TRBV7-2 | . | CASILGLAGDQEQYF | .
. | TRBJ2-5 | TRBV15 | TRBD1 | CATSGDGQGRETQYF | TGTGCCACCAGCGGGGACGGACAGGGAAGGGAGACCCAGTACTTC
once | TRBJ2-1 | TRBV6-5 | . | CASSYHVAPEQFF | TGTGCCAGCAGTTACCACGTGGCCCCAGAGCAGTTCTTC
. | TRBJ2-3 | TRBV5-1 | TRBD1 | CASSRGQGLPDTQYF | TGCGCCAGCAGCCGTGGACAGGGCTTACCAGATACGCAGTATTTT
. | TRBJ2-1 | TRBV7-3 | TRBD2 | CASSSGLAGFEQFF | TGTGCCAGCAGCTCGGGACTAGCGGGATTTGAGCAGTTCTTC
. | TRBJ2-5 | TRBV7-9 | TRBD1 | CASSRWDRQETQYF | TGTGCCAGCAGCCGCTGGGACAGACAAGAGACCCAGTACTTC
. | TRBJ1-4 | TRBV10-1 | . | CASSDDLTGEKLFF | TGCGCCAGCAGTGACGACCTTACGGGTGAAAAACTGTTTTTT
. | TRBJ1-4 | TRBV5-1 | . | CASSQSQSATNEKLFF | TGCGCCAGCAGCCAGAGCCAGAGCGCAACTAATGAAAAACTGTTTTTT
. | TRBJ2-1 | TRBV6-1 | TRBD1 | CASSESGTGFYNEQFF | TGTGCCAGCAGTGAATCTGGGACAGGGTTTTACAATGAGCAGTTCTTC